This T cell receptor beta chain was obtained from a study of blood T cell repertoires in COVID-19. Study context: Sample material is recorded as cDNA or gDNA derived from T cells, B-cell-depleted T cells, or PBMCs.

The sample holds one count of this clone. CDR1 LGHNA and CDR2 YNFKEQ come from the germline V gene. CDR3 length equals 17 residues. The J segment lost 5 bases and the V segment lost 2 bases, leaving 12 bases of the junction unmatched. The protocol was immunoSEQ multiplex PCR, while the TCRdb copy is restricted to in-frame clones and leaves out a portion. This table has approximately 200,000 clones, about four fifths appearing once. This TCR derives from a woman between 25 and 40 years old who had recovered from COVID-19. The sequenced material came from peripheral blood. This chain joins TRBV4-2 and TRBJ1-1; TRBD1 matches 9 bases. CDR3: CASSQLGQGNVGTEAFF. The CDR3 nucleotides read TGTGCCAGCAGCCAACTCGGACAGGGGAATGTGGGTACTGAAGCTTTCTTT.